This TCR beta chain stems from a study of T-cell reconstitution after alpha-beta-depleted transplantation in children. Unique molecular identifiers were incorporated when the TCRbeta library was constructed. Using its own MiXCR run on the PCR reads, TCRdb lists one record per CDR3 protein. The sample comprises hundreds of thousands of distinct CDR3 sequences, approximately 10% of which are singletons, and roughly 6.2% rests with the top ten. The sample holds many counts of this clonotype. The sequencing here drew on PBMCs from the stem cell graft donor, taken from the stem cell graft. The clonotype was recovered from a human donor who donated a stem cell graft to a child with acute lymphoblastic leukemia.

The CDR3 loop reads CASSYGGPGYGYTF. The CDR3 DNA reads TGTGCCAGCAGTTACGGAGGCCCTGGGTATGGCTACACCTTC. This chain connects TRBV6-5 to TRBJ1-2, with D unclear. V lost 2 bases and J lost 5, with 12 bases in between. The CDR3 spans 14 residues. Germline CDR1 is MNHEY and CDR2 is SVGAGI.